The next 26 T cell receptor beta chains were all read from a single sample in a study of cytomegalovirus exposure and HLA in healthy donors. PCR primers comprised 60 Vbeta and 13 Jbeta primers. Produced via immunoSEQ multiplex PCR; TCRdb's table is partial and in-frame only. The data contain roughly 180,000 clones, 84% of them singletons. The sequenced material came from PBMCs. The source is a girl aged 10-17 years in good health and CMV-seropositive.

The rearrangement uses TRBV5-4 and TRBJ1-3; no clear D gene. CDR3 length: 14 residues. With 2 bases removed from V and 4 bases from J, the gap between germline ends came to 10 bases. Germline CDR1 and CDR2: SGHNT and YYREEE (reference sequence). For the CDR3, the DNA is TGTGCCAGCAGCTTCTGGGCAGGCGGAAACACCATATATTTT. Translated: CASSFWAGGNTIYF.

The V and J genes are TRBV6-5 and TRBJ1-5; a weak D match, TRBD1 (5 bases). CDR3 length: 16 residues. Trimming stripped 0 bases from V and 2 bases from J, with 11 bases between. CDR1 and CDR2 (germline): MNHEY, SVGAGI. The CDR3 bases are TGTGCCAGCAGTTACTCTAAGGGGTCAGGCAATCAGCCCCAGCATTTT. This gives the protein CASSYSKGSGNQPQHF.

V is TRBV19 and J is TRBJ1-2, with D possibly matching TRBD1 (6 bases). Germline values: CDR1 LNHDA, CDR2 SQIVND (reference sequence). Deletions cut 4 bases from V and 3 bases from J, with 12 bases between. The CDR3 runs to 14 residues. In DNA, the CDR3 is TGTGCCAGTAGTACCCTGGACAGCTACTATGGCTACACCTTC. This codes for CASSTLDSYYGYTF.

J is TRBJ1-1 and V is TRBV18; D uncertain. The V gene lost 0 bases and the J gene lost 10 bases, with 9 bases spanning the gap. CDR1 is KGHSH, CDR2 LQKENI, per germline. The CDR3 consists of 12 residues. The CDR3 sequence is CASSPPGLVAFF. The CDR3 DNA reads TGTGCCAGCTCACCACCGGGCTTAGTAGCTTTCTTT.

The chain links TRBV21-1 to TRBJ1-6. TRBV21-1 is shown as a pseudogene. This CDR3 contains 15 residues. The CDR3 loop is CASSRGGAVISPLHF. The CDR3, as DNA: TGTGCCAGCAGTCGGGGGGGGGCGGTTATTTCACCCCTCCACTTT.

This chain joins TRBV7-8 and TRBJ1-2, with 9 nucleotides matching TRBD1. The germline gives CDR1 SGHVS, CDR2 FQNEAQ. The CDR3 totals 16 residues. The trim removed 5 bases at V and 3 bases at J, leaving 10 bases unmatched. CDR3 nucleotide sequence: TGTGCCAGCAGCCCCGACTGGACAGGGGTCGACTATGGCTACACCTTC. Translated, it gives CASSPDWTGVDYGYTF.

This sequence joins TRBV25-1 and TRBJ2-1; D perhaps matches TRBD1 (5 bases). The V end lost 3 bases, the J end lost 5 bases, and 11 bases lay between the germline ends. The CDR3 contains 14 residues. Germline V lookup: CDR1 MGHDK, CDR2 SYGVNS. The CDR3 sequence is CASSESDTNNEQFF. The CDR3 coding sequence is TGTGCCAGCAGTGAGTCGGACACGAACAATGAGCAGTTCTTC.

The genes are TRBV2 and TRBJ1-5, with D perhaps matching TRBD1 (6 bases). Germline V gene data show CDR1 as SNHLY and CDR2 as FYNNEI. Trimming shortened V by 5 bases and J by 6 bases, and 17 bases separated the two germline ends. The length of the CDR3 is 15 residues. The CDR3 bases are TGTGCCAGCAGTCCCTCCTCGACAGGTACTCAGCCCCAGCATTTT. Translated, it gives CASSPSSTGTQPQHF.

The rearrangement joins TRBV4-2 to TRBJ2-7; 9 bases agree with TRBD2. Germline V gene sequence: CDR1 LGHNA, CDR2 YNFKEQ. The CDR3 contains 18 residues. The trim removed 1 base at V and 0 bases at J, leaving 10 bases unmatched. The CDR3 DNA is TGTGCCAGCAGCCAAGTGACCGCGGGGGGGGTAAGCTCCTACGAGCAGTACTTC. It specifies CASSQVTAGGVSSYEQYF.

The chain couples TRBV5-6 to TRBJ1-2, with D possibly matching TRBD1 (5 bases). V lost 4 bases and J lost 6, with 16 bases in between. The length of the CDR3 is 14 residues. Germline assignment: CDR1 SGHDT and CDR2 YYEEEE. The CDR3 DNA reads as TGTGCCAGCAGCCTGGGCGGCAGGGAGGATGGCTACACCTTC. Protein sequence: CASSLGGREDGYTF.

The J gene is TRBJ1-5, the V gene TRBV7-6; 8 positions match TRBD1. The germline V gene encodes CDR1 SGHVS and CDR2 FNYEAQ. This CDR3 has 15 residues. With V trimmed by 5 bases and J by 7 bases, 10 bases remained unmatched. CDR3 coding DNA: TGTGCCAGCAGCCCCAGTGACGGACAGGGCCAGCCCCAGCATTTT. Its protein product is CASSPSDGQGQPQHF.

The chain carries TRBV30 and TRBJ1-1, with 8 bases identical to TRBD1. Germline lookup yields CDR1 GTSNPN and CDR2 SVGIG (reference sequence). V dropped 4 bases and J dropped 5; count of bases not matched to a gene: 18. The CDR3 runs 17 residues. The CDR3 here is CAWKSAGGASEWTEAFF. The CDR3 nucleotides read TGTGCCTGGAAGTCAGCAGGGGGCGCGTCGGAATGGACTGAAGCTTTCTTT.

V gene TRBV9 combines with J gene TRBJ2-1, with 7 bases aligning to TRBD2. Germline CDR1 is SGDLS and CDR2 is YYNGEE. Trimming at V came to 6 bases and at J to 6 bases, leaving 9 bases not matched to a gene. This CDR3 comprises 14 residues. This CDR3 is CASNPSSGGNEQFF. CDR3 in DNA: TGTGCCAGCAACCCATCCTCGGGGGGCAATGAGCAGTTCTTC.

The chain has TRBV7-8 and TRBJ1-5, with D unclear. Germline loops: CDR1 SGHVS, CDR2 FQNEAQ. The CDR3 contains 14 residues. Trimming stripped 5 bases from V and 7 bases from J, with 15 bases between. The CDR3 protein is CASSLPGVLQPQHF. The CDR3 DNA reads TGTGCCAGCAGCCTCCCCGGGGTTCTACAGCCCCAGCATTTT.

The V gene is TRBV6-6, the J gene TRBJ2-3, with a possible D match to TRBD2 (5 bases). CDR1 MNHNY and CDR2 SVGAGI come from the germline V gene (reference sequence). The CDR3 runs 12 residues. V was trimmed by 7 bases and J by 9 bases, leaving 14 bases between them. The CDR3: CASTLLGETQYF. CDR3 sequence (DNA): TGTGCCAGCACCTTATTGGGAGAAACGCAGTATTTT.

V and J are TRBV29-1 and TRBJ1-2; 8 nucleotides line up with TRBD1. CDR1 is SQVTM and CDR2 is ANQGSEA in the germline V gene. V was pared by 4 bases and J by 3 bases, with 1 base of the junction left unmatched. This CDR3 region has 12 residues. The CDR3 nucleotides read TGCAGCGTTGTGGACAGGGACTATGGCTACACCTTC. It codes for CSVVDRDYGYTF.

The rearrangement uses TRBV2 and TRBJ2-5; 11 nucleotides match TRBD1. The CDR3 contains 14 residues. Germline trimming cut 5 bases from V and 2 bases from J; bases unmatched to any gene: 1. Germline CDR1 and CDR2: SNHLY and FYNNEI. The DNA of the CDR3 is TGTGCCAGCAGTTGGGACAGGGGGCAAGAGACCCAGTACTTC. Translation gives CASSWDRGQETQYF.

A single count supports this clone. The CDR3 region has the DNA TGTGCCAGTAGTCCCCCGGTGTATGGCTACACCTTC. Its protein is CASSPPVYGYTF. V usage is TRBV19 and J usage is TRBJ1-2; D unresolved. The CDR3 runs to 12 residues. Trimming cost V 5 bases and J 5 bases, with 9 bases left between them. From germline, CDR1 is LNHDA and CDR2 SQIVND (reference sequence).

The chain is built from TRBV4-1 and TRBJ1-2; 7 bases align to TRBD1. Per the germline V gene, CDR1 is MGHRA and CDR2 is YSYEKL. V dropped 7 bases and J dropped 2; count of bases not matched to a gene: 10. The CDR3 is 15 residues long. CDR3 in DNA: TGCGCCAGCACCCCCCAGACAGGGAACAACTATGGCTACACCTTC. Its translation is CASTPQTGNNYGYTF.

The rearrangement joins TRBV29-1 to TRBJ1-2; D ambiguous. V was cut by 5 bases and J by 1 base, with 17 bases left in between. The CDR3 is 15 residues long. CDR1 and CDR2 from the germline V gene are SQVTM and ANQGSEA. In DNA form, the CDR3 reads TGCAGCGTTTTCCCTTATTCTTTTATTAACTATGGCTACACCTTC. Translated: CSVFPYSFINYGYTF.

The V call is TRBV7-2, the J call TRBJ2-5; D is uncertain. Trimming cost V 1 base and J 3 bases, with 12 bases left between them. Germline assignment: CDR1 SGHTA and CDR2 FQGNSA. The CDR3 extends over 15 amino acids. The CDR3 loop is CASSLESFAEETQYF. DNA for the CDR3: TGTGCCAGCAGCTTAGAATCCTTCGCAGAAGAGACCCAGTACTTC.

This chain uses TRBV11-2 with TRBJ1-6; the match to TRBD1 covers 10 bases. The germline gives CDR1 SGHAT, CDR2 FQNNGV. The CDR3 sequence is 15 residues long. V shed 5 bases, J shed 7 bases, and the junction held 5 bases outside the gene matches. The CDR3 reads CASSTLGQGNSPLHF. CDR3 in DNA: TGTGCCAGCAGCACCCTGGGACAGGGGAATTCACCCCTCCACTTT.

This chain uses TRBV5-1 with TRBJ1-6, with 7 bases that match TRBD1. The V gene end was trimmed by 2 bases and the J gene end by 8 bases; junction bases not matched to a gene: 4. Germline CDR1 is SGHRS and CDR2 is YFSETQ. The CDR3 runs 14 residues. The CDR3 region has the DNA TGCGCCAGCAGCTTTGGGACAGAGGATTCACCCCTCCACTTT. This translates into CASSFGTEDSPLHF.

This chain joins TRBV10-1 and TRBJ2-3; 10 nucleotides line up with TRBD2. The CDR3 spans 15 residues. Losses at the gene ends were 3 bases for V and 5 bases for J; bases not matched to a gene: 5. The V gene's germline CDR1 is WNHNN and CDR2 SYGVQD (reference sequence). DNA of the CDR3: TGCGCCAGCAGTGATGATAGCGGGGGGAAAGATACGCAGTATTTT. Protein product: CASSDDSGGKDTQYF.

This clone was recorded once. The chain combines TRBV25-1 with TRBJ2-3; tentatively, D is TRBD2 (6 bases). In germline, CDR1 is MGHDK, CDR2 SYGVNS. This CDR3 comprises 16 residues. V was pared by 0 bases and J by 2 bases, with 12 bases between. CDR3 in amino acids: CASSEYSGEPTDTQYF. CDR3 sequence (DNA): TGTGCCAGCAGTGAATACTCGGGGGAGCCCACAGATACGCAGTATTTT.

The V and J genes are TRBV19 and TRBJ1-1, with no clear D. Germline CDR1 LNHDA, CDR2 SQIVND (reference sequence). This CDR3 is 13 amino acids long. V shed 3 bases and J shed 2 bases, with 7 bases lying between them. CDR3 DNA: TGTGCCAGTAGTATTACACATAACACTGAAGCTTTCTTT. It yields the protein CASSITHNTEAFF.